Shown below are 28 T cell receptor beta chains from a single sample sequenced in a study of OX40 agonist ivuxolimab in advanced cancers. Data came from immunoSEQ multiplex PCR; TCRdb stores just in-frame clones and leaves some out. Among more than 90,000 clones, 70% to 85% were seen once, and the ten largest hold over 1.3%. The sample was CD4+ or CD8+ T cells sorted from blood, taken in a trial of the OX40 agonist ivuxolimab. All receptors derive from an adult with an advanced solid tumor such as melanoma, head and neck, liver or kidney cancer.

The genes are TRBV7-2 and TRBJ2-1, with D uncertain. CDR1 is SGHTA and CDR2 is FQGNSA in the germline V gene. There are 15 residues in the CDR3. V lost 1 base, J lost 5 bases, and 12 bases lay in between. Here the CDR3 DNA reads TGTGCCAGCAGCTTAGGGTACGGTGGGCACAATGAGCAGTTCTTC. Translating gives CASSLGYGGHNEQFF.

The genes are TRBV5-6 and TRBJ2-7, with 9 bases aligning to TRBD1. Losses at the gene ends were 4 bases for V and 7 bases for J; bases not matched to a gene: 6. The germline V gene encodes CDR1 SGHDT and CDR2 YYEEEE. CDR3 length: 13 amino acids. CDR3 protein: CASSRDRVGEQYF. CDR3 nucleotide sequence: TGTGCCAGCAGCCGGGACAGGGTGGGGGAGCAGTACTTC.

The chain carries TRBV6-5 and TRBJ1-1, with TRBD1 matching over 7 bases. The germline CDR1 and CDR2 sequences are MNHEY and SVGAGI. The CDR3 has 14 residues. Trimming removed 6 bases from V and 5 bases from J; junction bases left unmatched: 9. CDR3: CASRRRGRDTEAFF. CDR3 nucleotides: TGTGCCAGCAGAAGGAGGGGGCGAGATACTGAAGCTTTCTTT.

This chain connects TRBV2 to TRBJ1-5; D gene ambiguous. The ends were cut back, 1 base at V and 9 bases at J, with 4 bases in the middle. Per germline, CDR1 SNHLY and CDR2 FYNNEI. This CDR3 has 11 residues. The DNA of the CDR3 is TGTGCCAGCAGTGAAGGGACGCCCCAGCATTTT. Its translation is CASSEGTPQHF.

This clone was seen more than once but under ten times. This chain connects TRBV28 to TRBJ2-5; weak D call: TRBD2 (7 bases). The V gene lost 6 bases and the J gene lost 5 bases, with 16 bases spanning the gap. The CDR3 has 14 residues. Germline CDR1 is MDHEN and CDR2 is SYDVKM. DNA of the CDR3: TGTGCCAGCAGGGGGGCGGGAGTGAGGGAGACCCAGTACTTC. This translates into CASRGAGVRETQYF.

V usage is TRBV6-5 and J usage is TRBJ2-7; 10 nucleotides agree with TRBD1. The CDR3 has 14 residues. Germline values: CDR1 MNHEY, CDR2 SVGAGI. The ends lost 7 bases at V and 2 bases at J; junction bases unmatched: 5. CDR3 amino acids: CASTGQGVTYEQYF. CDR3 nucleotide sequence: TGTGCCAGCACCGGACAGGGGGTCACCTACGAGCAGTACTTC.

This chain uses TRBV27 with TRBJ2-7; 10 nucleotides line up with TRBD2. V dropped 5 bases and J dropped 6; count of bases not matched to a gene: 10. The CDR3 loop spans 15 amino acids. Germline loops: CDR1 MNHEY, CDR2 SMNVEV (reference sequence). CDR3 coding DNA: TGTGCCAGCAGTCGCCAACTAGCGGGATTAGGCGAGCAGTACTTC. Its protein is CASSRQLAGLGEQYF.

The chain uses TRBV6-5 and TRBJ2-7; TRBD1 matches 7 bases. The CDR3 has 14 residues. Germline V gene data show CDR1 as MNHEY and CDR2 as SVGAGI. V shed 0 bases, J shed 4 bases, and the junction held 3 bases outside the gene matches. CDR3 sequence reads: CASSYSGGTYEQYF. CDR3 sequence (DNA): TGTGCCAGCAGTTACTCAGGGGGCACATACGAGCAGTACTTC.

The genes are TRBV12-5 and TRBJ1-4, with TRBD1 matching over 9 bases. Germline-derived CDR1 and CDR2 are LGHNT and FRNRAP. The J segment lost 4 bases and the V segment lost 0 bases, leaving 24 bases of the junction unmatched. The CDR3 spans 23 residues. CDR3 nucleotide sequence: TGTGCTAGTGGTTTGGTACCGGGACAGGGAACCCTCAATTTTCGGAGGGATAATGAAAAACTGTTTTTT. Encoded protein: CASGLVPGQGTLNFRRDNEKLFF. Full variable domain (remainder filled in from reference TRBV12-5 and TRBJ1-4): DARVTQTPRHKVTEMGQEVTMRCQPILGHNTVFWYRQTMMQGLELLAYFRNRAPLDDSGMPKDRFSAEMPDATLATLKIQPSEPRDSAVYFCASGLVPGQGTLNFRRDNEKLFFGSGTQLSVL.

Here the CDR3 reads CASSQDLTSGTDTQYF. The DNA of the CDR3 is TGCGCCAGCAGCCAAGATTTGACTAGCGGCACAGATACGCAGTATTTT. The chain links TRBV4-3 to TRBJ2-3; 8 bases agree with TRBD2. This CDR3 has 16 amino acids. Germline CDR1 LGHNA, CDR2 YSLEER. Unmatched junction bases numbered 3, after V lost 0 bases and J lost 1 base.

The chain has TRBV4-3 and TRBJ2-3; the match to TRBD2 covers 9 bases. The germline CDR1 and CDR2 sequences are LGHNA and YSLEER. The junction had 20 bases not matched to a gene; V was cut back by 2 bases and J by 2 bases. The CDR3 loop spans 21 amino acids. The CDR3 DNA is TGCGCCAGCAGCCAAAGGGGACTAGCTGGTGTCCTCCCGCCTATCACAGATACGCAGTATTTT. Its protein is CASSQRGLAGVLPPITDTQYF.

This clone was seen more than once but under ten times. The chain carries TRBV5-1 and TRBJ1-2; 9 nucleotides agree with TRBD1. Trimming cost V 5 bases and J 5 bases; bases outside gene matches: 7. The germline CDR1 and CDR2 sequences are SGHRS and YFSETQ. The CDR3 sequence is 14 residues long. The CDR3 sequence is CASREGQGEYGYTF. The CDR3 region has the DNA TGCGCCAGCAGAGAGGGACAGGGTGAATATGGCTACACCTTC.

The chain is built from TRBV7-9 and TRBJ1-1; 7 bases align to TRBD1. CDR1 and CDR2 (germline): SEHNR, FQNEAQ (reference sequence). The ends lost 2 bases at V and 0 bases at J; junction bases unmatched: 3. The CDR3 covers 15 residues. For the CDR3, the DNA is TGTGCCAGCAGCTTAAGACAGGGAGTGAACACTGAAGCTTTCTTT. Translated, it gives CASSLRQGVNTEAFF. The complete variable domain, with remaining parts taken from reference TRBV7-9 and TRBJ1-1, reads DTGVSQNPRHKITKRGQNVTFRCDPISEHNRLYWYRQTLGQGPEFLTYFQNEAQLEKSRLLSDRFSAERPKGSFSTLEIQRTEQGDSAMYLCASSLRQGVNTEAFFGQGTRLTVV.

The chain recombines TRBV11-2 with TRBJ2-2; 9 bases are shared with TRBD1. V shed 4 bases and J 7 bases; nucleotides not matched to a gene: 7. Per the germline V gene, CDR1 is SGHAT and CDR2 is FQNNGV. The CDR3 is 15 amino acids. The CDR3 nucleotides are TGTGCCAGCAGCTCCAACAGGGGGCAAGGCGGGGAGCTGTTTTTT. It codes for CASSSNRGQGGELFF.

This clone was found a few times. The chain carries TRBV4-3 and TRBJ1-2, with D uncertain. V was trimmed by 4 bases and J by 10 bases, leaving 22 bases between them. There are 15 residues in the CDR3. Germline CDR1 reads LGHNA; CDR2 reads YSLEER. The CDR3 sequence is CASSPRTRTLNLYTF. The CDR3 bases are TGCGCCAGCAGCCCCCGAACGCGGACCTTGAATCTCTACACCTTC.

A few counts support this clone. The chain combines TRBV6-6 with TRBJ1-6; a possible D gene is TRBD1 (5 bases). This CDR3 region has 14 residues. Germline V lookup: CDR1 MNHNY, CDR2 SVGAGI (reference sequence). V was shortened by 2 bases and J by 7 bases, with 9 bases between the two germline ends. CDR3 amino acids: CASSYRGGNSPLHF. The CDR3 DNA reads as TGTGCCAGCAGTTACAGGGGCGGCAATTCACCCCTCCACTTT.

This clone was observed at least ten times. J is TRBJ1-3 and V is TRBV4-2; 7 bases line up with TRBD1. Germline-derived CDR1 and CDR2 are LGHNA and YNFKEQ. The CDR3 contains 17 residues. The V and J ends lost 5 bases and 9 bases, in that order; junction bases with no gene match: 19. The CDR3 coding sequence is TGTGCCAGCAGCACAACGATCCGGGACAGCCTACGGGGCACCATATATTTT. Translating it yields CASSTTIRDSLRGTIYF.

The V gene is TRBV4-3, the J gene TRBJ2-6; D might be TRBD2 (6 bases). The CDR3 covers 14 residues. Germline CDR1 LGHNA, CDR2 YSLEER. V shed 1 base and J shed 6 bases, with 7 bases lying between them. The CDR3 DNA reads TGCGCCAGCAGCCAAGGGAGGGAGGCCAACGTCCTGACTTTC. This gives the protein CASSQGREANVLTF.

This chain connects TRBV11-2 to TRBJ2-2; either TRBD1 or TRBD2 may supply D (7 bases each). CDR1 is SGHAT and CDR2 is FQNNGV in the germline V gene. Trimming shortened V by 2 bases and J by 3 bases, and 16 bases separated the two germline ends. The CDR3 is 17 residues long. The CDR3 spells CASSLSFRGRDTGELFF. The CDR3 DNA follows: TGTGCCAGCAGCTTATCATTCAGGGGGAGGGACACCGGGGAGCTGTTTTTT.

This clone was seen a handful of times. J is TRBJ2-3 and V is TRBV30; D perhaps matches TRBD2 (6 bases). The germline gives CDR1 GTSNPN, CDR2 SVGIG (reference sequence). Trimming shortened V by 1 base and J by 11 bases, and 13 bases separated the two germline ends. This CDR3 is built from 12 residues. The CDR3 coding sequence is TGTGCCTGGAGTGAGGGGAAGGGAGGGCAGTATTTT. Translation: CAWSEGKGGQYF.

The genes are TRBV18 and TRBJ2-3, with 7 bases matching TRBD1. The CDR3 runs to 15 residues. Trimming removed 2 bases from V and 2 bases from J; junction bases left unmatched: 4. The germline V gene encodes CDR1 KGHSH and CDR2 LQKENI. Here the CDR3 DNA reads TGTGCCAGCTCACCAAACAGGGGAGACACAGATACGCAGTATTTT. Translated, it gives CASSPNRGDTDTQYF.

The V call is TRBV9, the J call TRBJ2-1; D ambiguous. Between the trimmed V and J ends, which lost 2 bases and 0 bases, there was a span of 9 bases. Germline V gives CDR1 SGDLS, CDR2 YYNGEE. The CDR3 has 15 residues. The CDR3 loop reads CASSVLASSYNEQFF. CDR3 nucleotide sequence: TGTGCCAGCAGCGTTCTGGCCAGCTCCTACAATGAGCAGTTCTTC. Full variable domain (remainder filled in from reference TRBV9 and TRBJ2-1): DSGVTQTPKHLITATGQRVTLRCSPRSGDLSVYWYQQSLDQGLQFLIQYYNGEERAKGNILERFSAQQFPDLHSELNLSSLELGDSALYFCASSVLASSYNEQFFGPGTRLTVL.

The chain combines TRBV6-6 with TRBJ1-4; 7 nucleotides align to TRBD1. The CDR3 runs 16 residues. V was clipped by 5 bases and J by 7 bases; unmatched bases: 13. Germline CDR1 is MNHNY and CDR2 is SVGAGI (reference sequence). In nucleotides, the CDR3 is TGTGCCAGCAGTCGGGGAAACAGGGGCCAGGGTGAAAAACTGTTTTTT. Amino acid sequence: CASSRGNRGQGEKLFF.

This sequence joins TRBV11-2 and TRBJ2-7; D call uncertain. V was cut by 0 bases and J by 7 bases, with 13 bases left in between. There are 14 residues in the CDR3. CDR1 is SGHAT and CDR2 is FQNNGV in the germline V gene. CDR3 bases: TGTGCCAGCAGCTTAGATCAGTACGGCGGTGAGCAGTACTTC. It is translated as CASSLDQYGGEQYF.

The chain couples TRBV5-1 to TRBJ2-2; a possible D gene is TRBD1 (6 bases). This CDR3 has 16 residues. V shed 2 bases and J shed 1 base, with 12 bases lying between them. Germline CDR1 is SGHRS and CDR2 is YFSETQ. The CDR3 loop reads CASSLTTGLNTGELFF. The CDR3 DNA is TGCGCCAGCAGCTTAACGACAGGACTGAACACCGGGGAGCTGTTTTTT.

V usage is TRBV19 and J usage is TRBJ1-1; D is unclear. Trimming removed 0 bases at V and 0 bases at J, with 8 bases between. The germline V gene encodes CDR1 LNHDA and CDR2 SQIVND (reference sequence). The length of the CDR3 is 15 residues. The CDR3 loop reads CASSIESSLNTEAFF. The CDR3 nucleotides read TGTGCCAGTAGTATAGAGAGTAGCTTGAACACTGAAGCTTTCTTT.

The rearrangement links TRBV6-5 to TRBJ2-7; D gene ambiguous. Germline CDR1 and CDR2: MNHEY and SVGAGI. V was cut by 4 bases and J by 6 bases, with 10 bases left in between. The CDR3 is 12 amino acids. The DNA for the CDR3 is TGTGCCAGCAGTTCCCCCATGGGCGAGCAGTACTTC. Amino acid sequence: CASSSPMGEQYF.

This clone was seen only a few times. The rearrangement joins TRBV19 to TRBJ1-4, with D possibly matching TRBD1 (5 bases). CDR3 length: 14 amino acids. Germline V gene lookup returns CDR1 LNHDA and CDR2 SQIVND (reference sequence). Between the trimmed V and J ends, which lost 6 bases and 4 bases, there was a span of 12 bases. This CDR3 reads CASRSPRGNEKLFF. The CDR3 DNA is TGTGCCAGTAGGTCGCCGAGGGGTAATGAAAAACTGTTTTTT.